These 17 T cell receptor beta chains share one sample of origin, sequenced in a study of blood T cells in healthy people across ages. Next came a second PCR, run for about 6 to 12 cycles, which used a sample-barcoded 5' primer along with a J-beta primer mix. Each CDR3 protein gets one entry after TCRdb re-called the 5' RACE reads with MiXCR. This repertoire shows 600,000 to 900,000 distinct CDR3 sequences, 20% to 30% found once; its top ten account for around 3%. These data also formed part of another study, on T cells of mothers and their children.

The specimen sequenced was blood. These receptors came from a boy between 10 and 17 years old in good health.

The chain employs TRBV19 and TRBJ1-4; D is perhaps TRBD1 (5 bases). Trimming took off 5 bases at V and 0 bases at J, with 13 bases between the two ends. The CDR3 contains 16 residues. Germline V gene data show CDR1 as LNHDA and CDR2 as SQIVND (reference sequence). The CDR3 is CASSDRRTATNEKLFF. The CDR3 nucleotides read TGTGCCAGTAGTGACAGACGGACCGCAACTAATGAAAAACTGTTTTTT.

CDR3 protein: CSVPLAQETQYF. CDR3 bases: TGCAGCGTTCCACTAGCACAAGAGACCCAGTACTTC. This sequence joins TRBV29-1 and TRBJ2-5; possible D gene TRBD2, 6 bases. The CDR3 has 12 residues. The germline V gene encodes CDR1 SQVTM and CDR2 ANQGSEA. V shed 5 bases and J shed 2 bases, with 9 bases lying between them. Full variable domain (missing parts from reference TRBV29-1 and TRBJ2-5): SAVISQKPSRDICQRGTSLTIQCQVDSQVTMMFWYRQQPGQSLTLIATANQGSEATYESGFVIDKFPISRPNLTFSTLTVSNMSPEDSSIYLCSVPLAQETQYFGPGTRLLVL.

This clonotype was recorded at least ten times. The chain's CDR3 is CASSLGTGINQPQHF. The CDR3 region has the DNA TGTGCCAGCTCCCTTGGGACAGGGATAAATCAGCCCCAGCATTTT. The chain couples TRBV18 to TRBJ1-5, with 9 bases aligning to TRBD1. Germline V lookup: CDR1 KGHSH, CDR2 LQKENI. After removal of 6 bases from V and 4 bases from J, the junction contained 7 bases not matched to a gene. CDR3 size: 15 residues.

This clonotype was seen a handful of times. The rearrangement joins TRBV19 to TRBJ2-3; D is possibly TRBD1 or TRBD2 (5 bases each). Germline loops: CDR1 LNHDA, CDR2 SQIVND (reference sequence). The CDR3 has 16 residues. Trimming pared 1 base from V and 1 base from J, leaving 12 bases between. The CDR3 nucleotides are TGTGCCAGTAGTATAGGAGCCAGGGACGGCACAGATACGCAGTATTTT. Residues: CASSIGARDGTDTQYF.

As regards this clonotype: The junction departs from germline at one end; a sequencing error may be responsible. This chain joins TRBV7-9 and TRBJ2-1; D unresolved. This CDR3 is 13 amino acids long. The germline CDR1 and CDR2 sequences are SEHNR and FQNEAQ (reference sequence). The CDR3 DNA reads TGTGCCAGCACCAATCCAACTTACAGTGAGCAGTTCTTC. Translating it yields CASTNPTYSEQFF.

The chain is built from TRBV20-1 and TRBJ2-4, with no clear D. CDR3 length equals 16 residues. Looked up from germline, CDR1 is DFQATT and CDR2 is SNEGSKA (reference sequence). V dropped 0 bases and J dropped 1 base, with 13 bases sitting between them. The CDR3 DNA reads as TGCAGTGCTAGAGACCTGTACGCCGATGCCAAAAACATTCAGTACTTC. Its translation is CSARDLYADAKNIQYF.

This clonotype has just a few counts. The J gene is TRBJ2-5, the V gene TRBV20-1, with 7 nucleotides matching TRBD2. Germline assignment: CDR1 DFQATT and CDR2 SNEGSKA (reference sequence). V trimming: 4 bases; J trimming: 5 bases; junction bases outside the gene matches: 10. CDR3 length: 14 amino acids. The CDR3 DNA sequence: TGCAGTGCTAAAGGCGGGGGATTCCGGGAGACCCAGTACTTC. Protein sequence: CSAKGGGFRETQYF.

This clonotype was detected only a few times. V gene TRBV7-9 combines with J gene TRBJ2-5, with D perhaps assigned TRBD1 or TRBD2 (5 bases each). V was clipped by 2 bases and J by 6 bases, with 16 bases between them. Germline V gene data show CDR1 as SEHNR and CDR2 as FQNEAQ (reference sequence). This CDR3 has 15 amino acids. CDR3 DNA sequence: TGTGCCAGCAGCTTAAGGATCCAGGGACCCCAGACCCAGTACTTC. Amino acids: CASSLRIQGPQTQYF. Variable domain in full (rest from reference TRBV7-9 and TRBJ2-5): DTGVSQNPRHKITKRGQNVTFRCDPISEHNRLYWYRQTLGQGPEFLTYFQNEAQLEKSRLLSDRFSAERPKGSFSTLEIQRTEQGDSAMYLCASSLRIQGPQTQYFGPGTRLLVL.

As for this clonotype: The junction shows a germline mismatch at one end, possibly a read error. The chain joins TRBV4-2 to TRBJ2-4; a possible D gene is TRBD1 (5 bases). The CDR3 sequence is 17 residues long. CDR1 LGHNA and CDR2 YNFKEQ come from the germline V gene. The CDR3 is CASSQDRAGGAKNIQHF. In DNA, the CDR3 is TGTGCCAGCAGCCAAGATCGGGCCGGTGGGGCCAAAAACATTCAGCACTTC.

A remark on this clonotype: Germline and junction disagree at one end, which may indicate a read error. The V gene is TRBV6-1, the J gene TRBJ1-2; D is uncertain. Germline V gene lookup returns CDR1 MNHNS and CDR2 SASEGT. CDR3 size: 12 residues. CDR3: CASSEADYGCTF. DNA of the CDR3: TGTGCCAGCAGTGAGGCCGACTATGGCTGCACCTTC.

This clonotype was seen repeatedly, ten times or more. The rearrangement uses TRBV29-1 and TRBJ2-5, with D tentatively TRBD2 (7 bases). CDR1 and CDR2 from the germline V gene are SQVTM and ANQGSEA. V was clipped by 7 bases and J by 5 bases, with 20 bases between them. This CDR3 has 14 amino acids. The CDR3 sequence: CSGRGTPQRETQYF. Written as DNA, the CDR3 is TGCAGCGGGCGGGGGACACCCCAAAGGGAGACCCAGTACTTC.

This clonotype occurred a few times. V gene TRBV10-3 combines with J gene TRBJ2-1; 12 bases fit TRBD2. V lost 10 bases, J lost 3 bases, and 7 bases stayed unmatched. CDR3 length: 15 residues. From germline, CDR1 is ENHRY and CDR2 SYGVKD. CDR3 DNA: TGTGCCACCAAGACTAGCGGGGGATACTACAATGAGCAGTTCTTC. It encodes CATKTSGGYYNEQFF.

This chain joins TRBV9 and TRBJ1-6; 9 positions agree with TRBD1. The CDR3 consists of 14 residues. Germline-derived CDR1 and CDR2 are SGDLS and YYNGEE. V lost 3 bases, J lost 10 bases, and 5 bases stayed unmatched. CDR3 sequence reads: CASSDGTGSSPLHF. The CDR3 coding sequence is TGTGCCAGCAGCGATGGGACAGGGAGCTCACCCCTCCACTTT.

This rearrangement joins TRBV12-3 or TRBV12-4 to TRBJ2-5; D might be TRBD1 (5 bases). This CDR3 contains 16 residues. V lost 1 base to trimming and J lost 3 bases, with 15 bases between them. The CDR3 DNA reads as TGTGCCAGCAGTTTAGGGCAGGGATTGGTAAAAGAGACCCAGTACTTC. It encodes CASSLGQGLVKETQYF.

This rearrangement joins TRBV7-9 to TRBJ2-7; a possible D gene is TRBD1 (6 bases). CDR1 and CDR2 (germline): SEHNR, FQNEAQ (reference sequence). V lost 5 bases and J 7 bases, leaving 30 bases between the germline ends. The length of the CDR3 is 18 residues. CDR3 protein: CASSPGGWGQGIAREQYF. In nucleotides, the CDR3 is TGTGCCAGCAGCCCCGGCGGGTGGGGGCAGGGAATAGCGCGTGAGCAGTACTTC.

This clonotype turned up a few times. The chain joins TRBV7-9 to TRBJ2-5; unclear D gene. Matching the DNA end better, TRBJ2-1 makes the J call doubtful. The CDR3 length is 13 residues. Germline V gives CDR1 SEHNR, CDR2 FQNEAQ (reference sequence). CDR3 sequence: CASSQEGYNEQFF. CDR3 nucleotide sequence: TGTGCCAGCAGCCAAGAAGGGTACAATGAGCAGTTCTTC.

The CDR3, as DNA: TGCGCCAGCAGCCCGGTGAGGTATAATGAAAAACTGTTTTTT. Its translation is CASSPVRYNEKLFF. V is TRBV5-1 and J is TRBJ1-4; D not resolved. V was cut by 4 bases and J by 4 bases, with 11 bases left in between. Germline loops: CDR1 SGHRS, CDR2 YFSETQ. This CDR3 has 14 residues.